Sequencing of this TCR beta chain was carried out in a study of OX40 agonist ivuxolimab in advanced cancers. Measured with immunoSEQ multiplex PCR; TCRdb has only the in-frame clones, and not every one. The table shows 100,000 or so clones, with over 75% occurring only once. This clone was seen just once. This TCR was sampled from an adult with an advanced solid tumor such as melanoma, head and neck, liver or kidney cancer. This specimen was CD4+ or CD8+ T cells sorted from blood, taken in a trial of the OX40 agonist ivuxolimab.

The DNA of the CDR3 is TGTGCCAGCTCTCTGGACAGGAACGCCTACGAGCAGTACTTC. It is translated as CASSLDRNAYEQYF. The J gene is TRBJ2-7, the V gene TRBV6-1; TRBD1 matches at 7 bases. Per the germline V gene, CDR1 is MNHNS and CDR2 is SASEGT. CDR3 length: 14 residues. Trimming at V came to 8 bases and at J to 2 bases, leaving 9 bases not matched to a gene.